A selection of T cell receptor beta chains follows, all from one sample in a study of blood T cells in healthy people across ages. TCRdb analysed the 5' RACE reads with MiXCR anew, one entry per CDR3 protein. The sample carries some 640,000 distinct CDR3 sequences, about 30% recorded once. Sample: blood. These receptors were taken from a woman of 80 years or more in good health. Each CDR3 is given with its conserved first and last residue. Fields, in order: D gene, J gene, clone size, V gene, CDR3 protein, CDR3 DNA. The D gene is left open where the match is weak. Only some rows state a clone size, as once, few, many or a class for expanded clones.

d_call: TRBD1; j_call: TRBJ2-7; clone_size: many; v_call: TRBV6-1; cdr3_aa: CASSDFRGQGSYEQYF; cdr3_nt: TGTGCCAGCAGTGATTTTCGGGGACAGGGGTCGTACGAGCAGTACTTC
d_call: NA; j_call: TRBJ1-3; clone_size: NA; v_call: TRBV7-2; cdr3_aa: CASSRAHLTSGNTIYF; cdr3_nt: TGTGCCAGCAGCCGAGCCCACTTAACGTCTGGAAACACCATATATTTT
d_call: NA; j_call: TRBJ1-1; clone_size: many; v_call: TRBV20-1; cdr3_aa: CSARDPGTAPAFF; cdr3_nt: TGCAGTGCTAGAGATCCAGGGACCGCCCCAGCTTTCTTT
d_call: NA; j_call: TRBJ2-1; clone_size: many; v_call: TRBV9; cdr3_aa: CASSVEQGLYNEQFF; cdr3_nt: TGTGCCAGCAGCGTAGAGCAGGGACTCTACAATGAGCAGTTCTTC
d_call: NA; j_call: TRBJ2-1; clone_size: NA; v_call: TRBV5-1; cdr3_aa: CASSLAWLGDADEQFF; cdr3_nt: TGCGCCAGCAGCTTGGCCTGGCTAGGTGATGCGGATGAGCAGTTCTTC
d_call: NA; j_call: TRBJ1-1; clone_size: many; v_call: TRBV29-1; cdr3_aa: CSVTGADTEAFF; cdr3_nt: TGCAGCGTCACGGGGGCTGACACTGAAGCTTTCTTT
d_call: NA; j_call: TRBJ2-1; clone_size: once; v_call: TRBV15; cdr3_aa: CATSRADGGQNNEQFF; cdr3_nt: TGTGCCACCAGCAGAGCGGACGGGGGGCAGAACAATGAGCAGTTCTTC
d_call: NA; j_call: TRBJ2-5; clone_size: NA; v_call: TRBV12-3/TRBV12-4; cdr3_aa: CASRLTAVQETQYF; cdr3_nt: TGTGCCAGCAGGTTGACAGCGGTCCAAGAGACCCAGTACTTC
d_call: TRBD2; j_call: TRBJ2-3; clone_size: many; v_call: TRBV15; cdr3_aa: CATSRTSAADTQYF; cdr3_nt: TGTGCCACCAGCCGGACTAGCGCCGCAGATACGCAGTATTTT
d_call: NA; j_call: TRBJ2-3; clone_size: many; v_call: TRBV20-1; cdr3_aa: CSAMVLRDTQYF; cdr3_nt: TGCAGTGCTATGGTATTGCGAGATACGCAGTATTTT
d_call: NA; j_call: TRBJ2-3; clone_size: NA; v_call: TRBV30; cdr3_aa: CAWARKNRWTDTQYF; cdr3_nt: TGTGCCTGGGCTAGGAAAAACCGTTGGACAGATACGCAGTATTTT
d_call: NA; j_call: TRBJ2-7; clone_size: many; v_call: TRBV6-1; cdr3_aa: CASRNPGRREQYF; cdr3_nt: TGTGCCAGCAGAAACCCGGGAAGGCGCGAGCAGTACTTC
d_call: TRBD2; j_call: TRBJ2-1; clone_size: many; v_call: TRBV4-2; cdr3_aa: CASSQPTSGGNEQFF; cdr3_nt: TGTGCCAGCAGCCAGCCTACTAGCGGGGGGAATGAGCAGTTCTTC
d_call: TRBD1; j_call: TRBJ2-1; clone_size: NA; v_call: TRBV5-6; cdr3_aa: CASSSIGQGTNEQFF; cdr3_nt: TGTGCCAGCAGCTCCATAGGACAGGGGACCAATGAGCAGTTCTTC
d_call: NA; j_call: TRBJ2-7; clone_size: NA; v_call: TRBV12-3/TRBV12-4; cdr3_aa: CASTTGRSYEQYF; cdr3_nt: TGTGCCAGCACCACAGGGAGATCATACGAGCAGTACTTC
d_call: TRBD1; j_call: TRBJ1-1; clone_size: once; v_call: TRBV18; cdr3_aa: CASSAGQGVYTEAFF; cdr3_nt: TGTGCCAGCTCCGCGGGACAGGGTGTTTACACTGAAGCTTTCTTT
d_call: TRBD1; j_call: TRBJ1-5; clone_size: NA; v_call: TRBV2; cdr3_aa: CASSEALGQGFGQPQHF; cdr3_nt: TGTGCCAGCAGTGAAGCTTTAGGACAGGGTTTTGGTCAGCCCCAGCATTTT
d_call: NA; j_call: TRBJ2-1; clone_size: NA; v_call: TRBV20-1; cdr3_aa: CSARPWNSGNEQFF; cdr3_nt: TGCAGTGCTAGACCCTGGAATTCCGGCAATGAGCAGTTCTTC
d_call: NA; j_call: TRBJ2-5; clone_size: many; v_call: TRBV7-8; cdr3_aa: CASGTGTRETQYF; cdr3_nt: TGTGCCAGCGGAACCGGGACAAGGGAGACCCAGTACTTC
d_call: NA; j_call: TRBJ2-1; clone_size: NA; v_call: TRBV27; cdr3_aa: CTSSRIGSSYNEQFF; cdr3_nt: TGTACCAGCAGTCGAATCGGGAGCTCCTACAATGAGCAGTTCTTC
d_call: TRBD2; j_call: TRBJ2-1; clone_size: many; v_call: TRBV19; cdr3_aa: CASSIDASGEYNEQFF; cdr3_nt: TGTGCCAGTAGTATAGATGCTAGCGGGGAGTACAATGAGCAGTTCTTC
d_call: NA; j_call: TRBJ1-1; clone_size: once; v_call: TRBV6-5; cdr3_aa: CASTLGGVNTEAFF; cdr3_nt: TGTGCCAGCACCCTAGGGGGTGTGAACACTGAAGCTTTCTTT
d_call: TRBD2; j_call: TRBJ2-1; clone_size: NA; v_call: TRBV4-2; cdr3_aa: CASSQGVAGDPYNEQFF; cdr3_nt: TGTGCCAGCAGCCAAGGCGTTGCGGGAGATCCCTACAATGAGCAGTTCTTC
d_call: NA; j_call: TRBJ2-3; clone_size: many; v_call: TRBV11-2; cdr3_aa: CASSPGLNTDTQYF; cdr3_nt: TGTGCCAGCAGCCCCGGACTAAACACAGATACGCAGTATTTT
d_call: TRBD1; j_call: TRBJ2-7; clone_size: many; v_call: TRBV19; cdr3_aa: CASSPRGQLYEQYF; cdr3_nt: TGTGCCAGTAGTCCACGGGGACAGCTATACGAGCAGTACTTC
d_call: TRBD1; j_call: TRBJ1-5; clone_size: many; v_call: TRBV6-6; cdr3_aa: CASSPGTGGSNQPQHF; cdr3_nt: TGTGCCAGCAGCCCCGGTACAGGGGGTAGCAATCAGCCCCAGCATTTT
d_call: NA; j_call: TRBJ1-1; clone_size: NA; v_call: TRBV6-6; cdr3_aa: CASSYIGGAEAFF; cdr3_nt: TGTGCCAGCAGTTACATCGGGGGGGCCGAAGCTTTCTTT
d_call: NA; j_call: TRBJ2-1; clone_size: NA; v_call: TRBV12-3/TRBV12-4; cdr3_aa: CASRPQGGSYNEQFF; cdr3_nt: TGTGCCAGCCGTCCCCAGGGGGGCTCCTACAATGAGCAGTTCTTC
d_call: TRBD1; j_call: TRBJ2-1; clone_size: many; v_call: TRBV20-1; cdr3_aa: CSAGRTGTGAYNEQFF; cdr3_nt: TGCAGTGCTGGACGAACCGGGACAGGGGCCTACAATGAGCAGTTCTTC
d_call: NA; j_call: TRBJ2-7; clone_size: many; v_call: TRBV5-1; cdr3_aa: CASQSGRPPYEQYF; cdr3_nt: TGCGCCAGCCAGAGTGGGCGGCCTCCCTACGAGCAGTACTTC
d_call: NA; j_call: TRBJ1-6; clone_size: few; v_call: TRBV7-9; cdr3_aa: CASSPNAGASPLHF; cdr3_nt: TGTGCCAGCAGCCCAAATGCGGGGGCTTCACCCCTCCACTTT
d_call: NA; j_call: TRBJ2-1; clone_size: NA; v_call: TRBV5-1; cdr3_aa: CASSPLGDSYNEQFF; cdr3_nt: TGCGCCAGCAGCCCCCTGGGGGACTCCTACAATGAGCAGTTCTTC
d_call: TRBD1; j_call: TRBJ1-2; clone_size: many; v_call: TRBV11-2; cdr3_aa: CASSWGLVDRGSGYTF; cdr3_nt: TGTGCCAGCAGCTGGGGGTTGGTGGACAGGGGGTCTGGCTACACCTTC
d_call: TRBD1; j_call: TRBJ2-7; clone_size: many; v_call: TRBV20-1; cdr3_aa: CSASPRGRIIYEQYF; cdr3_nt: TGCAGTGCTAGTCCCAGGGGGCGGATTATCTACGAGCAGTACTTC
d_call: TRBD1; j_call: TRBJ2-7; clone_size: NA; v_call: TRBV20-1; cdr3_aa: CSALTGGLVNEQYF; cdr3_nt: TGCAGTGCTCTGACAGGGGGCCTCGTCAATGAGCAGTACTTC
d_call: NA; j_call: TRBJ1-1; clone_size: few; v_call: TRBV7-2; cdr3_aa: CASSLVTDTEAFF; cdr3_nt: TGTGCCAGCAGCTTAGTGACAGACACTGAAGCTTTCTTT
d_call: NA; j_call: TRBJ2-1; clone_size: NA; v_call: TRBV5-5; cdr3_aa: CASSSRRIQETQFF; cdr3_nt: TGTGCCAGCAGCTCGCGACGAATCCAGGAGACCCAGTTCTTC
d_call: NA; j_call: TRBJ2-5; clone_size: few; v_call: TRBV7-9; cdr3_aa: CASSLGRLQLSQETQYF; cdr3_nt: TGTGCCAGCAGCTTAGGACGTTTACAGCTATCCCAAGAGACCCAGTACTTC
d_call: NA; j_call: TRBJ2-1; clone_size: many; v_call: TRBV11-2; cdr3_aa: CASSRLRLGDEQFF; cdr3_nt: TGTGCCAGCAGCCGCCTCCGGCTTGGGGATGAGCAGTTCTTC
d_call: NA; j_call: TRBJ1-1; clone_size: few; v_call: TRBV15; cdr3_aa: CATSDDERKAFF; cdr3_nt: TGTGCCACCAGCGACGACGAACGTAAAGCTTTCTTT
d_call: NA; j_call: TRBJ1-2; clone_size: NA; v_call: TRBV6-5; cdr3_aa: CTSSYSLPLGSGYTF; cdr3_nt: TGTACCAGCAGTTACTCCCTCCCTTTGGGGTCAGGCTACACCTTC
d_call: TRBD1; j_call: TRBJ1-6; clone_size: NA; v_call: TRBV27; cdr3_aa: CASSSRTGRVSPLHF; cdr3_nt: TGTGCCAGCAGTTCGAGGACAGGGAGGGTTTCACCCCTCCACTTT
d_call: TRBD1; j_call: TRBJ2-1; clone_size: many; v_call: TRBV6-5; cdr3_aa: CASSRAGQGENNEQFF; cdr3_nt: TGTGCCAGCAGTCGGGCGGGACAGGGGGAGAACAATGAGCAGTTCTTC
d_call: NA; j_call: TRBJ1-1; clone_size: many; v_call: TRBV7-9; cdr3_aa: CASSLEGGTEAFF; cdr3_nt: TGTGCCAGCAGCTTAGAAGGGGGGACTGAAGCTTTCTTT
d_call: TRBD1; j_call: TRBJ1-4; clone_size: NA; v_call: TRBV7-8; cdr3_aa: CASSLSGTGGRKLFF; cdr3_nt: TGTGCCAGCAGCTTGAGCGGGACAGGAGGCAGAAAACTGTTTTTT
d_call: TRBD1; j_call: TRBJ1-2; clone_size: NA; v_call: TRBV5-1; cdr3_aa: CASSRPGQSYYGYTF; cdr3_nt: TGCGCCAGCAGCCGACCGGGACAGAGTTACTATGGCTACACCTTC
d_call: TRBD1; j_call: TRBJ2-5; clone_size: NA; v_call: TRBV28; cdr3_aa: CASSRYTGTGAVGGETQYF; cdr3_nt: TGTGCCAGCAGTCGATACACCGGGACAGGAGCAGTGGGGGGAGAGACCCAGTACTTC
d_call: NA; j_call: TRBJ2-3; clone_size: many; v_call: TRBV20-1; cdr3_aa: CSVAGARLSSTDTQYF; cdr3_nt: TGCAGTGTTGCGGGGGCGAGACTGTCTAGCACAGATACGCAGTATTTT
d_call: NA; j_call: TRBJ1-2; clone_size: NA; v_call: TRBV4-1; cdr3_aa: CASSQNGGYTF; cdr3_nt: TGCGCCAGCAGCCAGAATGGTGGCTACACCTTC
d_call: NA; j_call: TRBJ2-7; clone_size: many; v_call: TRBV5-1; cdr3_aa: CASSSGLGSVYEQYF; cdr3_nt: TGCGCCAGCAGCTCGGGACTCGGGTCGGTTTACGAGCAGTACTTC